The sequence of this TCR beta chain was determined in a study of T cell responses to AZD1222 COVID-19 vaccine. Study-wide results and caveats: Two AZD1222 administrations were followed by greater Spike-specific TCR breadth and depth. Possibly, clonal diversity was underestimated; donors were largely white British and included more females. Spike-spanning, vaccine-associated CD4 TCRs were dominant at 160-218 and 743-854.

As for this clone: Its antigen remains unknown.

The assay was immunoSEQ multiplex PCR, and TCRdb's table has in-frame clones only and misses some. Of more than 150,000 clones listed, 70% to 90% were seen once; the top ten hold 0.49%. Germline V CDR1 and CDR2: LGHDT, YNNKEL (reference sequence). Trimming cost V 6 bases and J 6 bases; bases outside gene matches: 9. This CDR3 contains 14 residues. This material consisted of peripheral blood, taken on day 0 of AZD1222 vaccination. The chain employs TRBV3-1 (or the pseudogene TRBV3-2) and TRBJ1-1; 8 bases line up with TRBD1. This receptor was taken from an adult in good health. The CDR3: CASSRGTGGSEAFF. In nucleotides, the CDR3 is TGTGCCAGCAGTCGTGGTACAGGGGGGTCTGAAGCTTTCTTT.